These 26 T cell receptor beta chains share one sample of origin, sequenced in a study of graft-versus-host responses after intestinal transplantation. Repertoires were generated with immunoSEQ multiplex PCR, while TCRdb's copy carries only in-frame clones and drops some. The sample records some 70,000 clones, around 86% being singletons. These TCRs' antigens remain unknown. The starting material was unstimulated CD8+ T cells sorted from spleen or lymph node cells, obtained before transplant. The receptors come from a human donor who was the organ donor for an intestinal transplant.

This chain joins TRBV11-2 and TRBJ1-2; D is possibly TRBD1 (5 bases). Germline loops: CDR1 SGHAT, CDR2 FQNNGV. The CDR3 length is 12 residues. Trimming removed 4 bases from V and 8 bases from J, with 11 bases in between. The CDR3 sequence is CASSSLGGGYTF. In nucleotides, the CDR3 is TGTGCCAGCAGCTCCCTCGGGGGAGGCTACACCTTC.

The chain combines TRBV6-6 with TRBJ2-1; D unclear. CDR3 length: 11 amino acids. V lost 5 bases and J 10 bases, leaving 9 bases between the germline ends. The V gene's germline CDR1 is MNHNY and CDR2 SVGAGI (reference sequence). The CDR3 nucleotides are TGTGCCAGCAGTCTTTCCAGCGAGCAGTTCTTC. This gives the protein CASSLSSEQFF.

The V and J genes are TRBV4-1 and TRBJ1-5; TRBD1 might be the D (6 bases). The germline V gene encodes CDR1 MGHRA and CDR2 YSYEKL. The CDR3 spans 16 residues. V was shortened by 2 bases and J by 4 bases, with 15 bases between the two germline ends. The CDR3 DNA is TGCGCCAGCAGCCAACTGGGGGGGGGCATAAATCAGCCCCAGCATTTT. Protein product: CASSQLGGGINQPQHF.

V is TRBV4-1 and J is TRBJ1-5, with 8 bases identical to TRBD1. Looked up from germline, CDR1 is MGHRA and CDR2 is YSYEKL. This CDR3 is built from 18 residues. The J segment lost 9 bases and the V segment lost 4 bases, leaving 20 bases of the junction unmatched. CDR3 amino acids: CASSPRVVTGTGEGPQHF. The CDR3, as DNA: TGCGCCAGCAGCCCTAGAGTAGTAACCGGGACAGGCGAAGGGCCCCAGCATTTT.

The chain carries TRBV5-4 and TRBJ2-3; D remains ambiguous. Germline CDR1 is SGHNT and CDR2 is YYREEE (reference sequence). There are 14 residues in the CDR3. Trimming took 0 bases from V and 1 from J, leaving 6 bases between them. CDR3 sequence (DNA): TGTGCCAGCAGCTTGGATGGCGGCACAGATACGCAGTATTTT. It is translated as CASSLDGGTDTQYF.

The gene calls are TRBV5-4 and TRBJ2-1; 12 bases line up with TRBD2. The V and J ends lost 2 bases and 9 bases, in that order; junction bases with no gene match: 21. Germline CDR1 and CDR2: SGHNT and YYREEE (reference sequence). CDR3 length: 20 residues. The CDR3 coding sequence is TGTGCCAGCAGCTTAATATACATGAGACTAGCGGGGGATCCTACGGGTGAGCAGTTCTTC. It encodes CASSLIYMRLAGDPTGEQFF.

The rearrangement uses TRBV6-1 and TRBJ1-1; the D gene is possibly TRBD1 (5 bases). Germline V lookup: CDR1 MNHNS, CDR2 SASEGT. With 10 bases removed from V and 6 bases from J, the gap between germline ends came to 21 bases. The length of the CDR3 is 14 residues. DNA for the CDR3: TGTGCCATGCATTCGGGGGTCGATATGGCTGAAGCTTTCTTT. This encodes CAMHSGVDMAEAFF.

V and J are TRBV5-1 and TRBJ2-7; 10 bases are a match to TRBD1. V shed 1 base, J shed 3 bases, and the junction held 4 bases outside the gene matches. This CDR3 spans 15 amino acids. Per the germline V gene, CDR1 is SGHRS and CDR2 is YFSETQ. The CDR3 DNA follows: TGCGCCAGCAGCTTGAAGGGACAGGGGTTCTACGAGCAGTACTTC. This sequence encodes CASSLKGQGFYEQYF.

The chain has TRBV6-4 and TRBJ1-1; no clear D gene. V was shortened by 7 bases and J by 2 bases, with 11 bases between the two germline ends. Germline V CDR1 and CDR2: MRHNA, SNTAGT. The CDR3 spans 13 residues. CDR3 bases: TGTGCCAGCAAAAGGACGGAAAACACTGAAGCTTTCTTT. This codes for CASKRTENTEAFF.

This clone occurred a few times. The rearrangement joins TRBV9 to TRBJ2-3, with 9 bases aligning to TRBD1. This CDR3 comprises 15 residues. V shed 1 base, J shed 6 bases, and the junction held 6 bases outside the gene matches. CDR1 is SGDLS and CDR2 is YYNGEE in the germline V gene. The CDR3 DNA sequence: TGTGCCAGCAGCGTAACAGGGGGCTTGATGGATACGCAGTATTTT. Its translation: CASSVTGGLMDTQYF.

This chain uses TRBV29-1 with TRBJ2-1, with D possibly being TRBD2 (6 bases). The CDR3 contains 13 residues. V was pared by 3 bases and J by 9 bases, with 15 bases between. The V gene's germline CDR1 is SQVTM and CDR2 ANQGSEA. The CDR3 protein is CSVDLAGRGEQFF. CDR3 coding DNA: TGCAGCGTTGATCTGGCGGGGAGAGGTGAGCAGTTCTTC.

Written as DNA, the CDR3 is TGTGCCAGCAGTCGGCCCGCGGGGACAGGGGACTACAATGAGCAGTTCTTC. Its translation is CASSRPAGTGDYNEQFF. The chain recombines TRBV27 with TRBJ2-1; 10 nucleotides match TRBD1. CDR1 MNHEY and CDR2 SMNVEV come from the germline V gene (reference sequence). The CDR3 consists of 17 residues. V lost 5 bases to trimming and J lost 3 bases; unmatched junction nucleotides: 10.

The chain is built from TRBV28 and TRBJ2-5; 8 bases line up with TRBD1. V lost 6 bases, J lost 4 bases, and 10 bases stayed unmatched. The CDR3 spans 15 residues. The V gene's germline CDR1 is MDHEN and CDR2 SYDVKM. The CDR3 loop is CASRIQGVLAETQYF. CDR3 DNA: TGTGCCAGCAGGATACAGGGGGTGCTGGCAGAGACCCAGTACTTC. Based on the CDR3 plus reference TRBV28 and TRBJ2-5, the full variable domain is DVKVTQSSRYLVKRTGEKVFLECVQDMDHENMFWYRQDPGLGLRLIYFSYDVKMKEKGDIPEGYSVSREKKERFSLILESASTNQTSMYLCASRIQGVLAETQYFGPGTRLLVL.

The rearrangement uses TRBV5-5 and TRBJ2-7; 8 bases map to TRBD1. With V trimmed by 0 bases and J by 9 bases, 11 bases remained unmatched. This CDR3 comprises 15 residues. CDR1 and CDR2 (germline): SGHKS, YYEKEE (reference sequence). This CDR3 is CASSLAWQGASRQYF. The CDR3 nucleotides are TGTGCCAGCAGCTTGGCGTGGCAGGGGGCGTCAAGGCAGTACTTC.

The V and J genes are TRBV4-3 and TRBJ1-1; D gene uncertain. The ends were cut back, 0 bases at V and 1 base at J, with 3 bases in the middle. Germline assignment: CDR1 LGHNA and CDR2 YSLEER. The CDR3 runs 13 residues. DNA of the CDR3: TGCGCCAGCAGCCAAGATTGGAACACTGAAGCTTTCTTT. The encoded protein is CASSQDWNTEAFF.

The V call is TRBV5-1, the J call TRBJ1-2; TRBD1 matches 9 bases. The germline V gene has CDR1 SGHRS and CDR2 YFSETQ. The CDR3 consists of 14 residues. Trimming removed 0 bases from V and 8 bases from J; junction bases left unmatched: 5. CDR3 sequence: CASSLDGTGKGYTF. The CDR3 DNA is TGCGCCAGCAGCTTGGACGGGACAGGGAAAGGCTACACCTTC.

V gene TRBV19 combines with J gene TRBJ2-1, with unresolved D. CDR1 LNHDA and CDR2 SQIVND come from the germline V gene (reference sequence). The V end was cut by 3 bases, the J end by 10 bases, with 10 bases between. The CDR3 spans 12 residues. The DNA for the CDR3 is TGTGCCAGTAGTATCCCGGGTGGGGAGCAGTTCTTC. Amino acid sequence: CASSIPGGEQFF.

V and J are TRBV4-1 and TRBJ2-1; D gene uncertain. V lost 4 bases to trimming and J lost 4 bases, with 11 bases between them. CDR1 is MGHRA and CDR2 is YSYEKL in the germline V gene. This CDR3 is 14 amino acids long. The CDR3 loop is CASSPDSDYNEQFF. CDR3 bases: TGCGCCAGCAGCCCAGACTCCGATTACAATGAGCAGTTCTTC.

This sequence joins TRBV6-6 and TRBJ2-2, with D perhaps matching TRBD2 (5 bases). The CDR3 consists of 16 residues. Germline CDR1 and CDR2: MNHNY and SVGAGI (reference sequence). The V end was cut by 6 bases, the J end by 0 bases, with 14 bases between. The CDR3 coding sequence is TGTGCCAGCAGCCTTTATCCGACTACGAACACCGGGGAGCTGTTTTTT. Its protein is CASSLYPTTNTGELFF.

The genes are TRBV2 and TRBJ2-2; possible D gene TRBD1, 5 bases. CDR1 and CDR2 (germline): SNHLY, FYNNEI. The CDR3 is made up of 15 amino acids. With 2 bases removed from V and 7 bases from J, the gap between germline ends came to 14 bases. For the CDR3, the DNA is TGTGCCAGCAGTGAATGGTACCAGCAGGGCGGGGAGCTGTTTTTT. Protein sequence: CASSEWYQQGGELFF.

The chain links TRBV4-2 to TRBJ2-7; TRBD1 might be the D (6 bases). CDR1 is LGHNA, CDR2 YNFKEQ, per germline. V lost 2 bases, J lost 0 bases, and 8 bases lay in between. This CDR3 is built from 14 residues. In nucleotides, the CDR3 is TGTGCCAGCAGCCAAACAGGGAGCTCCTACGAGCAGTACTTC. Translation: CASSQTGSSYEQYF.

The CDR3 DNA sequence: TGCGCCAGCAGCCAGGGGGGACTAGCGGGGGGCGAGCAGTACTTC. This translates into CASSQGGLAGGEQYF. The chain is built from TRBV4-1 and TRBJ2-7; TRBD2 matches at 15 bases. CDR1 and CDR2 (germline): MGHRA, YSYEKL. The CDR3 loop spans 15 amino acids. V gave up 3 bases and J gave up 6 bases; unmatched junction bases: 3.

The chain's CDR3 is CASSRGTSGGRYQETQYF. The CDR3 DNA follows: TGCGCCAGCAGCCGAGGGACTAGCGGGGGGCGGTACCAAGAGACCCAGTACTTC. The rearrangement links TRBV4-1 to TRBJ2-5; TRBD2 matches 15 bases. The CDR3 has 18 amino acids. Germline CDR1 MGHRA, CDR2 YSYEKL. The V segment lost 4 bases and the J segment 0 bases; nucleotides outside the gene matches: 6.

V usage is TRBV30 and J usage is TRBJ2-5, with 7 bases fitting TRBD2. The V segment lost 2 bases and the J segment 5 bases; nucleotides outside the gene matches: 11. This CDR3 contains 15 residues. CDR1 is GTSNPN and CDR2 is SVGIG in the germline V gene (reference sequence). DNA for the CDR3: TGTGCCTGGAGTCCTTATGGGGGGGTCGGGGAGACCCAGTACTTC. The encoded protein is CAWSPYGGVGETQYF. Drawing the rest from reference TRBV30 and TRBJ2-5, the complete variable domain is SQTIHQWPATLVQPVGSPLSLECTVEGTSNPNLYWYRQAAGRGLQLLFYSVGIGQISSEVPQNLSASRPQDRQFILSSKKLLLSDSGFYLCAWSPYGGVGETQYFGPGTRLLVL.

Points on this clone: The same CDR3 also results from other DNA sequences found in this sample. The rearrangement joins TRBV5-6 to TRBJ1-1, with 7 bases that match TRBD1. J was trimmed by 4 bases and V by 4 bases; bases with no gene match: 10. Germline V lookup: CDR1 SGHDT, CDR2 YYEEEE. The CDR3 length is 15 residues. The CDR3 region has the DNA TGTGCCAGCAGCCCCTCAGGGGGGGTTGGCACTGAAGCTTTCTTT. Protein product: CASSPSGGVGTEAFF. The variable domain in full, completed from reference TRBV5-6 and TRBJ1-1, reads DAGVTQSPTHLIKTRGQQVTLRCSPKSGHDTVSWYQQALGQGPQFIFQYYEEEERQRGNFPDRFSGHQFPNYSSELNVNALLLGDSALYLCASSPSGGVGTEAFFGQGTRLTVV.

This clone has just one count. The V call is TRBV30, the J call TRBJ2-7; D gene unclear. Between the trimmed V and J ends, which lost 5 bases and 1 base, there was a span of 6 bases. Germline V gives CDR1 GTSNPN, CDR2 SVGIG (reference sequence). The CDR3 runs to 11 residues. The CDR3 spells CAWQSSYEQYF. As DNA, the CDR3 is TGTGCCTGGCAATCTTCCTACGAGCAGTACTTC.